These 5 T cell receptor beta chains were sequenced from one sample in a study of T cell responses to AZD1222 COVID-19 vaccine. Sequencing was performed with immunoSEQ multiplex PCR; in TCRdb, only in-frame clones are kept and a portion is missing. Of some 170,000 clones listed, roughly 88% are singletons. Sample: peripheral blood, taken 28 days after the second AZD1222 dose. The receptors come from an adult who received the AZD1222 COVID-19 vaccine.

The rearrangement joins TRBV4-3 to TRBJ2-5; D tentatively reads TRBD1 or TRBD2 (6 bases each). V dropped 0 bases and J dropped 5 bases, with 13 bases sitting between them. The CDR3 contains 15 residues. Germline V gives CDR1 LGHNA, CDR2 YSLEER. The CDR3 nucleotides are TGCGCCAGCAGCCAAGAGCCCGGGGGCGAGGAGACCCAGTACTTC. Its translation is CASSQEPGGEETQYF.

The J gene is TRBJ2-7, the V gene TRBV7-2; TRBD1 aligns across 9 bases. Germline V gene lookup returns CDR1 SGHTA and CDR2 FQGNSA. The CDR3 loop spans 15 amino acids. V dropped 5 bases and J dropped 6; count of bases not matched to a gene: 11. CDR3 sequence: CASSPSWDRVTEQYF. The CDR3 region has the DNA TGTGCCAGCAGCCCGAGCTGGGACAGGGTGACCGAGCAGTACTTC.

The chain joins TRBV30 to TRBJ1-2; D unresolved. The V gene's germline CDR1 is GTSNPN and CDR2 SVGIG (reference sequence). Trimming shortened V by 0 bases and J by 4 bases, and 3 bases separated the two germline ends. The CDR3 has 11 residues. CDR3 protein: CAWSVTYGYTF. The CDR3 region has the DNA TGTGCCTGGAGTGTAACCTATGGCTACACCTTC. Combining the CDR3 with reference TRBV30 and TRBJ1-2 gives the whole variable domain SQTIHQWPATLVQPVGSPLSLECTVEGTSNPNLYWYRQAAGRGLQLLFYSVGIGQISSEVPQNLSASRPQDRQFILSSKKLLLSDSGFYLCAWSVTYGYTFGSGTRLTVV.

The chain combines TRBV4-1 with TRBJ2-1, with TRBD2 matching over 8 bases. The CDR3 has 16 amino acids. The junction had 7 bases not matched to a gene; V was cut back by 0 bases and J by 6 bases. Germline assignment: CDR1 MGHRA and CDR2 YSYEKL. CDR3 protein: CASSQESAGGSNEQFF. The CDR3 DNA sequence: TGCGCCAGCAGCCAAGAGTCTGCGGGGGGTTCCAATGAGCAGTTCTTC.

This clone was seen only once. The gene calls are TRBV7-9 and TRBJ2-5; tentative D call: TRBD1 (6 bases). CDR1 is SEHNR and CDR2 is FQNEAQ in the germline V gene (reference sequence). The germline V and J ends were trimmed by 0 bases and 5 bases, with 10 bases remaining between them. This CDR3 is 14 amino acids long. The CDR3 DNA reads TGTGCCAGCAGCTTAGCGGGCAGGGGCGAGACCCAGTACTTC. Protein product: CASSLAGRGETQYF. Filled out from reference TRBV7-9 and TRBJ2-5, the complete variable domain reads DTGVSQNPRHKITKRGQNVTFRCDPISEHNRLYWYRQTLGQGPEFLTYFQNEAQLEKSRLLSDRFSAERPKGSFSTLEIQRTEQGDSAMYLCASSLAGRGETQYFGPGTRLLVL.